Sequencing of this TCR beta chain was carried out in a study of blood T cell repertoires in COVID-19. Source study methods: Amplifying reference gene primers gave estimates of nucleated cell counts. Method: immunoSEQ multiplex PCR; TCRdb's copy keeps in-frame clones and lacks some. V, J and clone size were drawn from that table, and D and trimming were deduced from the DNA. The table lists some 180,000 clones, more than 80% of them singletons. V dropped 5 bases and J dropped 3; count of bases not matched to a gene: 4. Germline CDR1 and CDR2: SGHNT and YENEEA. This CDR3 contains 14 residues. This receptor was identified in a man in his forties or fifties who had recovered from COVID-19. The V call is TRBV11-3, the J call TRBJ2-3; 8 nucleotides line up with TRBD1. The sequencing sample was made of PBMCs or T cells enriched from blood (not recorded which). This CDR3 is CASSQGAGTDTQYF. The CDR3 DNA sequence: TGTGCCAGCAGCCAGGGGGCTGGTACAGATACGCAGTATTTT.